These 22 T cell receptor beta chains originate from one sample sequenced in a study of T cell responses to AZD1222 COVID-19 vaccine. Clones were sequenced by immunoSEQ multiplex PCR, and TCRdb holds only the in-frame ones, with some missing. The repertoire includes about 120,000 clones, 80% to 95% of them detected once, and less than 4.5% sits in the top ten. The source was peripheral blood, collected on day 0 of MenACWY control vaccination. These receptors all come from an adult in good health.

The chain uses TRBV6-5 and TRBJ1-3, with 8 bases that match TRBD1. CDR3 size: 13 residues. Germline-derived CDR1 and CDR2 are MNHEY and SVGAGI. Trimming cost V 5 bases and J 6 bases; bases outside gene matches: 3. The CDR3 protein is CASSRTGLNTIYF. CDR3 nucleotides: TGTGCCAGCAGTCGGACAGGGTTAAACACCATATATTTT.

The V gene is TRBV7-2, the J gene TRBJ1-6; unclear D gene. The germline V gene encodes CDR1 SGHTA and CDR2 FQGNSA. The V end was cut by 5 bases, the J end by 3 bases, with 17 bases between. The CDR3 sequence is 17 residues long. The CDR3 DNA sequence: TGTGCCAGCAGCCCGAATCTCAGTACTTTCTATAATTCACCCCTCCACTTT. It translates to CASSPNLSTFYNSPLHF.

The chain carries TRBV12-3 or TRBV12-4 and TRBJ1-1; tentatively, D is TRBD1 (6 bases). Trimming removed 6 bases at V and 4 bases at J, with 9 bases between. The CDR3 has 12 amino acids. DNA for the CDR3: TGTGCCAGCAGCGTACAGGGCACTGAAGCTTTCTTT. Translation: CASSVQGTEAFF.

CDR3 sequence reads: CASSQGGQGRKSSGNTIYF. As DNA, the CDR3 is TGCGCCAGCAGCCAAGGCGGACAGGGGAGGAAGAGCTCTGGAAACACCATATATTTT. V usage is TRBV4-1 and J usage is TRBJ1-3, with 9 bases matching TRBD1. This CDR3 contains 19 residues. In germline, CDR1 is MGHRA, CDR2 YSYEKL. Trimming at V came to 1 base and at J to 0 bases, leaving 10 bases not matched to a gene.

This sequence joins TRBV9 and TRBJ2-5, with TRBD2 matching over 14 bases. The V gene's germline CDR1 is SGDLS and CDR2 YYNGEE. V lost 0 bases, J lost 4 bases, and 8 bases stayed unmatched. The CDR3 is 18 amino acids. CDR3 protein: CASSVGLAGGQVGETQYF. DNA for the CDR3: TGTGCCAGCAGCGTAGGACTAGCGGGGGGGCAGGTCGGAGAGACCCAGTACTTC.

This clone has just one count. This chain links TRBV5-5 with TRBJ2-5; D not resolved. The CDR3 length is 14 residues. Germline V CDR1 and CDR2: SGHKS, YYEKEE (reference sequence). Between the trimmed V and J ends, which lost 4 bases and 4 bases, there was a span of 14 bases. This CDR3 is CASSTGPHPETQYF. DNA for the CDR3: TGTGCCAGCAGCACCGGGCCCCACCCAGAGACCCAGTACTTC.

V gene TRBV28 combines with J gene TRBJ1-2, with D tentatively TRBD1 (6 bases). Trimming cost V 7 bases and J 2 bases, with 17 bases left between them. This CDR3 is built from 15 residues. Germline assignment: CDR1 MDHEN and CDR2 SYDVKM. CDR3 sequence (DNA): TGTGCCAGCAAAATCCGACAGGAAAGGAACTATGGCTACACCTTC. Encoded protein: CASKIRQERNYGYTF.

This clone appeared a single time. The gene calls are TRBV27 and TRBJ2-3; maybe TRBD1 (5 bases). The CDR3 has 15 residues. Trimming pared 6 bases from V and 0 bases from J, leaving 13 bases between. Germline lookup yields CDR1 MNHEY and CDR2 SMNVEV (reference sequence). The CDR3 region is CASSFGGASTDTQYF. The CDR3 DNA sequence: TGTGCCAGCAGCTTTGGTGGGGCTAGCACAGATACGCAGTATTTT.

The CDR3 spells CASSQTRTSGRGDEQFF. CDR3 nucleotide sequence: TGTGCCAGCAGCCAAACGCGGACTAGCGGGAGAGGCGATGAGCAGTTCTTC. The rearrangement joins TRBV3-1 (or the pseudogene TRBV3-2) to TRBJ2-1; 13 bases fit TRBD2. CDR1 and CDR2 (germline): LGHDT, YNNKEL (reference sequence). V lost 2 bases and J lost 8; bases outside the gene matches: 9. This CDR3 region has 17 residues.

The chain couples TRBV6-4 to TRBJ2-3; D possibly matches TRBD1 or TRBD2 (5 bases each). Germline values: CDR1 MRHNA, CDR2 SNTAGT. The CDR3 extends over 15 amino acids. Trimming left V 0 bases short and J 0 bases short, with 7 bases between. CDR3 residues: CASSDSGVSTDTQYF. For the CDR3, the DNA is TGTGCCAGCAGTGACTCGGGGGTTAGCACAGATACGCAGTATTTT.

The genes are TRBV25-1 and TRBJ2-1, with unresolved D. The germline V gene has CDR1 MGHDK and CDR2 SYGVNS. Trimming took off 6 bases at V and 8 bases at J, with 14 bases between the two ends. The CDR3 has 13 amino acids. The CDR3 sequence is CASSLPAVHEQFF. The CDR3 DNA is TGTGCCAGCAGCCTCCCGGCAGTCCATGAGCAGTTCTTC.

J is TRBJ1-2 and V is TRBV28; TRBD1 is a possible D gene (5 bases). The V end was cut by 3 bases, the J end by 1 base, with 9 bases between. The germline gives CDR1 MDHEN, CDR2 SYDVKM. The CDR3 extends over 14 amino acids. The CDR3 nucleotides are TGTGCCAGCAGTTTGGTGGGGCTTAACTATGGCTACACCTTC. It specifies CASSLVGLNYGYTF.

The sample holds one count of this clone. The V and J genes are TRBV19 and TRBJ2-1; unclear D gene. The germline gives CDR1 LNHDA, CDR2 SQIVND (reference sequence). CDR3 size: 14 residues. Trimming pared 2 bases from V and 5 bases from J, leaving 10 bases between. This CDR3 reads CASSIISGNNEQFF. The CDR3 DNA reads as TGTGCCAGTAGTATAATTTCCGGTAACAATGAGCAGTTCTTC.

V gene TRBV11-2 combines with J gene TRBJ2-2; D gene uncertain. Germline CDR1 SGHAT, CDR2 FQNNGV. Trimming removed 3 bases from V and 2 bases from J, with 7 bases in between. CDR3 length: 14 amino acids. The CDR3 DNA sequence: TGTGCCAGCAGCTTCCGGGTTAACACCGGGGAGCTGTTTTTT. This codes for CASSFRVNTGELFF.

V is TRBV20-1 and J is TRBJ2-7; 7 nucleotides line up with TRBD2. The V gene end was trimmed by 3 bases and the J gene end by 4 bases; junction bases not matched to a gene: 9. This CDR3 comprises 14 residues. Germline values: CDR1 DFQATT, CDR2 SNEGSKA (reference sequence). CDR3 in amino acids: CSASSRGSWYEQYV. The CDR3 bases are TGCAGTGCTAGTTCGCGGGGGTCCTGGTACGAGCAGTACGTC.

This chain links TRBV28 with TRBJ2-7, with D unresolved. Trimming removed 5 bases from V and 0 bases from J, with 14 bases in between. Germline V gene lookup returns CDR1 MDHEN and CDR2 SYDVKM. This CDR3 is 15 amino acids long. The CDR3 region is CASSLTQLGSYEQYV. Here the CDR3 DNA reads TGTGCCAGCAGTCTAACACAGCTGGGCTCCTACGAGCAGTACGTC.

The genes are TRBV6-5 and TRBJ2-5; a weak D match, TRBD2 (6 bases). This CDR3 is 14 amino acids long. In germline, CDR1 is MNHEY, CDR2 SVGAGI. V was shortened by 6 bases and J by 4 bases, with 15 bases between the two germline ends. In nucleotides, the CDR3 is TGTGCCAGCAGGCGAACGGGGGTTCGAGAGACCCAGTACTTC. It translates to CASRRTGVRETQYF.

This sequence joins TRBV7-6 and TRBJ2-1, with 8 bases lining up with TRBD1. The CDR3 extends over 15 amino acids. J was trimmed by 1 base and V by 3 bases; bases with no gene match: 2. In germline, CDR1 is SGHVS, CDR2 FNYEAQ. The CDR3 is CASSLTGVSYNEQFF. DNA of the CDR3: TGTGCCAGCAGCTTGACAGGGGTTTCCTACAATGAGCAGTTCTTC.

The rearrangement links TRBV7-6 to TRBJ2-1; the D is unclear. The CDR3 runs 12 residues. Germline CDR1 SGHVS, CDR2 FNYEAQ. V lost 1 base and J lost 10, with 8 bases in between. CDR3 sequence (DNA): TGTGCCAGCAGCTTAGATCCAGCGGAGCAGTTCTTC. Translated: CASSLDPAEQFF.

V gene TRBV28 combines with J gene TRBJ1-5, with 9 positions matching TRBD1. This CDR3 spans 16 amino acids. CDR1 and CDR2 (germline): MDHEN, SYDVKM. The V segment lost 2 bases and the J segment 6 bases; nucleotides outside the gene matches: 8. In DNA form, the CDR3 reads TGTGCCAGCAGTTTAGATTGGAGGACAGGGGTTCAGCCCCAGCATTTT. Amino acids: CASSLDWRTGVQPQHF.

As DNA, the CDR3 is TGCGCCAGCAGCCAGGGACAGGGGGCAACAGATACGCAGTATTTT. Its translation is CASSQGQGATDTQYF. The genes are TRBV5-1 and TRBJ2-3, with 12 bases matching TRBD1. This CDR3 is built from 15 residues. Trimming took 4 bases from V and 3 from J; bases not matched to a gene: 3. Germline loops: CDR1 SGHRS, CDR2 YFSETQ.

V is TRBV6-1 and J is TRBJ1-5; the D gene is possibly TRBD1 (6 bases). Germline CDR1 MNHNS, CDR2 SASEGT. The CDR3 spans 18 residues. The germline V and J ends were trimmed by 3 bases and 0 bases, with 18 bases remaining between them. The CDR3 DNA reads as TGTGCCAGCAGTGATGCCGGGACAAAGGGGGTTAGCAATCAGCCCCAGCATTTT. Translated, it gives CASSDAGTKGVSNQPQHF.